This is a list of T cell receptor beta chains from one sample in a study of response to subunit inactivated influenza vaccine. TCRdb analysed the RT-PCR reads with MiXCR anew, one entry per CDR3 protein. The sample records more than 450,000 distinct CDR3 sequences, 7.5% to 8.5% being singletons. The source was PBMCs from blood, collected around 2 years after vaccination. These receptors were collected from a man between 50 and 69 years old who received an inactivated influenza vaccine. The CDR3 runs from the conserved cysteine through the conserved F or W. A D gene is named only where the DNA matches it firmly. Clone size appears in some rows only: once, few, many, or a class for an expanded clone.

V gene,clone size,D gene,J gene,CDR3 protein,CDR3 DNA
TRBV7-9,few,.,TRBJ2-5,CASSLAGGYETQYF,TGTGCCAGCAGCTTAGCCGGAGGTTACGAGACCCAGTACTTC
TRBV4-1,few,.,TRBJ1-6,CASSQDLGPAGSPLHF,TGCGCCAGCAGCCAAGATCTGGGTCCTGCTGGTTCACCCCTCCACTTT
TRBV5-5,many,.,TRBJ1-6,CASSLTGYSNSPLHF,TGTGCCAGCAGCTTGACGGGGTATAGTAATTCACCCCTCCACTTT
TRBV30,.,.,TRBJ1-1,CAWARTEAFF,TGTGCCTGGGCCCGGACTGAAGCTTTCTTT
TRBV6-4,many,TRBD1,TRBJ2-2,CASRPQGAAGELFF,TGTGCCAGCAGACCTCAGGGGGCGGCCGGGGAGCTGTTTTTT
TRBV20-1,medium-sized,.,TRBJ2-7,CSARDGGGAYEQYF,TGCAGTGCTAGAGATGGAGGGGGGGCCTACGAGCAGTACTTC
TRBV7-2,few,TRBD2,TRBJ2-1,CASSFWTSERGQFF,TGTGCCAGCAGCTTCTGGACTAGCGAACGCGGGCAGTTCTTC
TRBV2,few,.,TRBJ2-7,CASSDKPYEWQYF,TGTGCCAGTTCGGACAAGCCCTACGAGTGGCAGTACTTC
TRBV6-1,.,.,TRBJ2-3,CASRAYRTDTQYF,TGTGCCAGCCGCGCATACCGCACAGATACGCAGTATTTT
TRBV7-2,many,.,TRBJ2-2,CASSLKKTGELFF,TGTGCCAGCAGCTTAAAGAAGACCGGGGAGCTGTTTTTT
TRBV27,.,TRBD1,TRBJ1-2,CASSRDRDGHGYTF,TGTGCCAGCAGCCGCGACAGGGACGGTCATGGCTACACCTTC
TRBV7-9,.,.,TRBJ2-1,CASRRSGAKYNEQFF,TGTGCCAGCCGACGGTCAGGGGCAAAGTACAATGAGCAGTTCTTC
TRBV15,once,.,TRBJ2-3,CATSPPLETDTQYF,TGTGCCACCAGCCCCCCACTTGAGACAGATACGCAGTATTTT
TRBV27,many,.,TRBJ2-3,CASSSDTWGDTQYF,TGTGCCAGCAGTTCGGACACATGGGGAGATACGCAGTATTTT
TRBV19,many,TRBD1,TRBJ2-3,CASSNIGTGRLNTQYF,TGTGCCAGTAGTAACATCGGGACAGGTCGTCTCAATACGCAGTATTTT
TRBV4-3,many,.,TRBJ1-1,CASSQDLAGARTEAFF,TGCGCCAGCAGCCAAGATCTCGCGGGGGCGCGGACTGAAGCTTTCTTT
TRBV4-1,.,.,TRBJ1-6,CASSQGWGSYDSPLHF,TGCGCCAGCAGCCAAGGATGGGGGTCTTACGATTCACCCCTCCACTTT
TRBV29-1,few,.,TRBJ2-1,CSVKEGVLYNEQFF,TGCAGCGTCAAGGAGGGAGTGCTGTACAATGAGCAGTTCTTC
TRBV3-1,few,.,TRBJ1-2,CASSQRGGGYTF,TGTGCCAGCAGCCAAAGGGGCGGCGGCTACACCTTC
TRBV7-2,.,TRBD2,TRBJ2-5,CASSRAGGPVETQYF,TGTGCCAGCAGCCGGGCGGGAGGGCCTGTAGAGACCCAGTACTTC
TRBV9,few,.,TRBJ2-7,CASSVDFRGEQYF,TGTGCCAGCAGCGTAGATTTCAGGGGCGAGCAGTACTTC
TRBV20-1,.,.,TRBJ2-3,CSARVTGLAPTDTQYF,TGCAGTGCTAGAGTCACCGGGCTAGCCCCCACAGATACGCAGTATTTT